The T cell receptor (beta chain) described here comes from a study of blood T cell repertoires in COVID-19. Study overall: Sites across the United States, Italy and Spain contributed samples from acute and convalescent COVID-19. PBMCs, B-cell-depleted T cells, or T cells provided the cDNA or gDNA that made up the material.

As handled by the study authors: From reference gene primer amplification, estimates of nucleated cell counts were derived. Method: immunoSEQ multiplex PCR; TCRdb's copy keeps in-frame clones and lacks some. For V, J and clone size, that table is used; D and trimming come from the DNA. This repertoire shows about 160,000 clones, roughly 80% found once; its top ten account for approximately 5.1%. The study assigned cohorts using participant-reported clinical history. The germline CDR1 and CDR2 sequences are SGHRS and YFSETQ. The length of the CDR3 is 17 residues. The ends were cut back, 0 bases at V and 0 bases at J, with 10 bases in the middle.

Sequencing was done on a sample of PBMCs or T cells enriched from blood (not recorded which). The gene calls are TRBV5-1 and TRBJ2-6; no clear D. The TCR sequence derives from a woman aged 35 to 49 with acute COVID-19. CDR3 nucleotides: TGCGCCAGCAGCTTGGACCCGCCGGGCTCTGGGGCCAACGTCCTGACTTTC. Translation gives CASSLDPPGSGANVLTF.